The rows below give T cell receptor beta chains drawn from one sample of a study of response to subunit inactivated influenza vaccine. TCRdb independently ran MiXCR on the RT-PCR reads; one entry per CDR3 protein. The sample has about 520,000 distinct CDR3 sequences; approximately 6.9% are singletons. The sample in question was PBMCs from blood, obtained roughly 24 months after vaccination. The receptors stem from a man between 50 and 69 years old who received an inactivated influenza vaccine. The CDR3 runs from the conserved cysteine through the conserved F or W. D genes are given only for firm matches.

J gene | D gene | V gene | CDR3 protein
TRBJ2-1 | TRBD2 | TRBV12-3/TRBV12-4 | CASSPPLGSGSGEQFF
TRBJ2-5 | TRBD2 | TRBV6-5 | CASRRTSGETQYF
TRBJ2-7 | - | TRBV11-1 | CASSQTGTSYEQYF
TRBJ2-7 | - | TRBV20-1 | CRLLGRDYEQYF
TRBJ2-1 | - | TRBV12-3/TRBV12-4 | CASSFTPGSLGFF
TRBJ2-5 | - | TRBV5-1 | CASSLDWADRAETQYF
TRBJ1-6 | - | TRBV27 | CASSFINSPLHF
TRBJ2-1 | TRBD2 | TRBV19 | CASSPGTSGISEQFF
TRBJ2-7 | - | TRBV28 | CASSLIGPGFNEQYF
TRBJ1-4 | - | TRBV20-1 | CSAINRVGHEKLFF
TRBJ2-1 | - | TRBV20-1 | CSASSGVRNYNEQFF
TRBJ2-3 | - | TRBV5-1 | CASSSSVGTSTDTQYF
TRBJ2-2 | TRBD1 | TRBV2 | CASSIHRGRKGGELFF
TRBJ2-5 | TRBD1 | TRBV5-1 | CVSSLDRGQETQYF
TRBJ2-5 | - | TRBV5-1 | CASSLEGTSQETQYF
TRBJ2-3 | TRBD2 | TRBV12-3/TRBV12-4 | CASSLGSGVTDTQYF
TRBJ1-5 | - | TRBV6-2/TRBV6-3 | CASSLNRRDQPQHF
TRBJ1-1 | - | TRBV6-1 | CASTQGLGNTEAFF
TRBJ1-1 | TRBD1 | TRBV20-1 | CSAKDRGRGNTEAFF
TRBJ2-5 | - | TRBV4-3 | CASSQSPGLVETQYF
TRBJ2-3 | - | TRBV7-2 | CASSLGDVSTDTQYF
TRBJ2-7 | - | TRBV20-1 | CSARVLDKEQYF
TRBJ2-5 | - | TRBV30 | CAWSDLRQETQYF
TRBJ2-1 | - | TRBV27 | CASAISPLTYNEQFF
TRBJ1-6 | - | TRBV14 | CASSQTLGARGSPLHF
TRBJ1-4 | TRBD1 | TRBV29-1 | CSVGFGTAYEKLFF
TRBJ2-2 | - | TRBV12-3/TRBV12-4 | CATLRNTGELFF
TRBJ1-4 | - | TRBV5-1 | CASSWTGGDNEKLFF
TRBJ2-2 | - | TRBV6-2/TRBV6-3 | CASTRHAGELFF
TRBJ1-1 | - | TRBV19 | CASRWGYSEAFF
TRBJ2-7 | - | TRBV7-9 | CASSLSNTGLVFF
TRBJ2-2 | TRBD1 | TRBV12-3/TRBV12-4 | CASRTGTGGTGELFF
TRBJ2-5 | - | TRBV12-3/TRBV12-4 | CASSLGATVGAQYF